This T cell receptor beta chain was profiled in a study of T cell responses to AZD1222 COVID-19 vaccine. At the level of the study: Analyses pooled second doses at about 4 or about 12 weeks.

The CDR3 is made up of 15 amino acids. The germline V gene encodes CDR1 GTSNPN and CDR2 SVGIG (reference sequence). V gave up 4 bases and J gave up 4 bases, with 19 bases separating them. Notes on the study in general: Donors skewed white British and female; clonal diversity was possibly underestimated. Vaccine-related CD4 TCRs covered spike, predominating at 160-218 and 743-854. Reportedly, close to half of spike-specific TCRs are directed against unmutated variant regions.

TCRdb's table, derived via immunoSEQ multiplex PCR, lists solely in-frame clones and lacks some. The profile shows fewer than 70,000 clones, 85% to 90% of them singletons. Worth noting for this clone: Antigen specificity is unknown.

The rearrangement joins TRBV30 to TRBJ1-1; D perhaps matches TRBD1 (6 bases). This receptor was obtained from an adult in good health. Here the sequenced sample was peripheral blood, taken on day 0 of AZD1222 vaccination. The CDR3 bases are TGTGCCTGGAATCCATTCCCCAGGGGCAGCACTGAAGCTTTCTTT. This sequence encodes CAWNPFPRGSTEAFF. Full variable domain (outside the CDR3, taken from reference TRBV30 and TRBJ1-1): SQTIHQWPATLVQPVGSPLSLECTVEGTSNPNLYWYRQAAGRGLQLLFYSVGIGQISSEVPQNLSASRPQDRQFILSSKKLLLSDSGFYLCAWNPFPRGSTEAFFGQGTRLTVV.